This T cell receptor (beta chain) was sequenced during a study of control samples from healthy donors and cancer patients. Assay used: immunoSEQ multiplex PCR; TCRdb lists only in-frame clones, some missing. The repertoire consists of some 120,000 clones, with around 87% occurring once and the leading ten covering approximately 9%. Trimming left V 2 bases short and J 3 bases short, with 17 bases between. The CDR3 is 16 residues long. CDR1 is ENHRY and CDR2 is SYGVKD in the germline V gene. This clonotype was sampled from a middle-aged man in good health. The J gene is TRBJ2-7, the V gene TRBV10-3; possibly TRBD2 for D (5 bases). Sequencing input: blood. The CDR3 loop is CAISETDTADFYEQYF. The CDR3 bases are TGTGCCATCAGTGAGACTGACACAGCGGACTTCTACGAGCAGTACTTC.